This passage covers 24 T cell receptor beta chains from one sample sequenced in a study of blood T cells in healthy people across ages. Sample-barcoded 5' priming and a J-beta primer mix drove a second PCR of roughly 6 to 12 cycles. A single record per CDR3 protein comes from TCRdb applying MiXCR to the 5' RACE reads. The data contain about 1.4 million distinct CDR3 sequences, 55% to 75% of them seen just once; the ten biggest clones take up 6.7%. The sample taken for sequencing was blood. Receptors were obtained from a man aged 18 to 30 in good health.

This clonotype was seen more than once but under ten times. The J gene is TRBJ2-7, the V gene TRBV20-1; D is possibly TRBD1 or TRBD2 (5 bases each). Trimming stripped 3 bases from V and 2 bases from J, with 8 bases between. CDR1 and CDR2 (germline): DFQATT, SNEGSKA (reference sequence). CDR3 size: 12 residues. This CDR3 is CSARGDPYEQYF. The CDR3, as DNA: TGCAGTGCTAGGGGGGATCCCTACGAGCAGTACTTC.

This clonotype was detected a few times. V usage is TRBV27 and J usage is TRBJ2-5; 10 nucleotides match TRBD2. V gave up 7 bases and J gave up 3 bases; unmatched junction bases: 11. Germline CDR1 MNHEY, CDR2 SMNVEV (reference sequence). This CDR3 is built from 16 residues. The CDR3 sequence: CASTPSQLAGKETQYF. The CDR3 coding sequence is TGTGCCAGCACTCCCTCCCAACTAGCGGGGAAAGAGACCCAGTACTTC.

The chain links TRBV29-1 to TRBJ2-7; the match to TRBD2 covers 8 bases. The V gene end was trimmed by 1 base and the J gene end by 2 bases; junction bases not matched to a gene: 4. This CDR3 is 14 amino acids long. CDR1 and CDR2 (germline): SQVTM, ANQGSEA. CDR3 nucleotide sequence: TGCAGCGTTGAAGGTAGCGGGGAAACCTACGAGCAGTACTTC. It is translated as CSVEGSGETYEQYF.

The sample holds a few counts of this clonotype. The chain links TRBV6-4 to TRBJ2-1; 9 bases align to TRBD2. Germline CDR1 MRHNA, CDR2 SNTAGT. The trim removed 3 bases at V and 13 bases at J, leaving 7 bases unmatched. CDR3 length: 13 amino acids. The CDR3 sequence is CASSEGGGAPQFF. DNA of the CDR3: TGTGCCAGCAGTGAGGGCGGGGGGGCTCCCCAGTTCTTC.

V and J are TRBV15 and TRBJ2-4; perhaps TRBD2 as D (6 bases). Near its end, the DNA agrees better with TRBJ2-7, so the J call may be wrong. Germline-derived CDR1 and CDR2 are LNHNV and YYDKDF (reference sequence). This CDR3 has 14 residues. CDR3 protein: CATSSLASSYEQYF. The CDR3 DNA is TGTGCCACCAGCAGCCTAGCGTCCTCCTACGAGCAGTACTTC.

The CDR3, as DNA: TGTGCCAGCAGTTGGACAACCTTTACTAGCACAGATACGCAGTATTTT. It specifies CASSWTTFTSTDTQYF. The chain couples TRBV27 to TRBJ2-3; a weak D match, TRBD1 (5 bases). Germline loops: CDR1 MNHEY, CDR2 SMNVEV (reference sequence). V was clipped by 4 bases and J by 0 bases, with 14 bases between them. The CDR3 has 16 residues.

About this clonotype: A much larger clone differs by one base, so this may be a read error. The chain couples TRBV6-1 to TRBJ2-3; 7 bases are a match to TRBD2. The CDR3 runs to 14 residues. The germline V gene has CDR1 MNHNS and CDR2 SASEGT. CDR3 DNA: TGTGCCAGCAGCACGGGACTACCCACAGATATGCAGTATTTT. It is translated as CASSTGLPTDMQYF.

The rearrangement joins TRBV6-4 to TRBJ1-2; D is undetermined. The CDR3 sequence is 15 residues long. Germline CDR1 MRHNA, CDR2 SNTAGT. Trimming pared 7 bases from V and 0 bases from J, leaving 15 bases between. The CDR3 nucleotides are TGTGCCAGCAACCCCGATTCCGTTTCTAACTATGGCTACACCTTC. Protein sequence: CASNPDSVSNYGYTF.

The chain couples TRBV6-6 to TRBJ2-5; D not certain. Germline values: CDR1 MNHNY, CDR2 SVGAGI (reference sequence). CDR3 length: 12 residues. Trimming took 10 bases from V and 1 from J, leaving 10 bases between them. For the CDR3, the DNA is TGTGCCATCAGGACCACCCAAGAGACCCAGTACTTC. Translation gives CAIRTTQETQYF.

The chain is built from TRBV29-1 and TRBJ1-1; 8 positions match TRBD1. Unmatched junction bases numbered 7, after V lost 8 bases and J lost 2 bases. The CDR3 contains 13 residues. Germline loops: CDR1 SQVTM, CDR2 ANQGSEA. The CDR3 sequence is CSSHGTGNTEAFF. The CDR3 nucleotides read TGCAGCAGTCACGGGACAGGAAACACTGAAGCTTTCTTT. Full variable domain (outside the CDR3, taken from reference TRBV29-1 and TRBJ1-1): SAVISQKPSRDICQRGTSLTIQCQVDSQVTMMFWYRQQPGQSLTLIATANQGSEATYESGFVIDKFPISRPNLTFSTLTVSNMSPEDSSIYLCSSHGTGNTEAFFGQGTRLTVV.

The chain combines TRBV21-1 with TRBJ2-2; the table gives TRBD1 as D, unverified against the DNA. TRBV21-1 is recorded as a pseudogene. The CDR3 is made up of 18 amino acids. CDR3 sequence (DNA): TGTGCCAGCAGCAAAGCTTTGGGGACAGGAATTCGCACCGGGGAGCTGTTTTTT. It encodes CASSKALGTGIRTGELFF.

As concerns this clonotype: The junction shows a germline mismatch at one end, possibly a read error. V gene TRBV7-2 combines with J gene TRBJ2-7, with 7 bases that match TRBD1. Looked up from germline, CDR1 is SGHTA and CDR2 is FQGNSA. This CDR3 region has 15 residues. Here the CDR3 reads CASSLPDRQPYDQYF. CDR3 bases: TGTGCCAGCAGCCTCCCGGACAGGCAGCCCTACGATCAGTACTTC. The variable domain in full, with the rest retrieved from reference TRBV7-2 and TRBJ2-7, is GAGVSQSPSNKVTEKGKDVELRCDPISGHTALYWYRQSLGQGLEFLIYFQGNSAPDKSGLPSDRFSAERTGGSVSTLTIQRTQQEDSAVYLCASSLPDRQPYDQYFGPGTRLTVT.

The V call is TRBV20-1, the J call TRBJ2-1; 8 bases match TRBD2. Germline CDR1 DFQATT, CDR2 SNEGSKA (reference sequence). Losses at the gene ends were 1 base for V and 5 bases for J; bases not matched to a gene: 1. The CDR3 length is 13 residues. Written as DNA, the CDR3 is TGCAGTGCTAGAGTAGCGGGAAACAATGAGCAGTTCTTC. Amino acids: CSARVAGNNEQFF.

This clonotype was seen a handful of times. The chain couples TRBV7-2 to TRBJ2-3, with D unclear. The germline V gene encodes CDR1 SGHTA and CDR2 FQGNSA. The V and J ends lost 1 base and 2 bases respectively, with 10 bases between them. The CDR3 spans 15 residues. CDR3 residues: CASSLGSHVTDTQYF. For the CDR3, the DNA is TGTGCCAGCAGCTTAGGCTCCCACGTCACAGATACGCAGTATTTT.

This clonotype occurred a few times. CDR3 sequence (DNA): TGTGCCAGCAGCACCCCCGGGACTAGGGACAACGAGCAGTACTTC. As protein: CASSTPGTRDNEQYF. This chain uses TRBV27 with TRBJ2-7, with 8 bases matching TRBD2. The germline gives CDR1 MNHEY, CDR2 SMNVEV (reference sequence). Trimming took 6 bases from V and 5 from J; bases not matched to a gene: 12. There are 15 residues in the CDR3.

The chain employs TRBV11-2 and TRBJ2-3, with D perhaps TRBD1 or TRBD2 (6 bases each). The V end lost 4 bases, the J end lost 6 bases, and 20 bases lay between the germline ends. This CDR3 has 16 amino acids. Germline V gene lookup returns CDR1 SGHAT and CDR2 FQNNGV. The CDR3 region has the DNA TGTGCCAGCAGCTCCGACTGGGGGGCGAGAGTTGATACGCAGTATTTT. It codes for CASSSDWGARVDTQYF.

This clonotype was observed a few times. The V gene is TRBV27, the J gene TRBJ1-4, with D uncertain. The CDR3 extends over 14 amino acids. The germline V and J ends were trimmed by 4 bases and 2 bases, with 8 bases remaining between them. Germline CDR1 is MNHEY and CDR2 is SMNVEV (reference sequence). The CDR3 DNA reads TGTGCCAGCAGTTATAGTCGGACTAATGAAAAACTGTTTTTT. It is translated as CASSYSRTNEKLFF.

This clonotype was found a few times. This chain links TRBV6-5 with TRBJ2-3, with TRBD2 matching 10 bases. Germline V gene lookup returns CDR1 MNHEY and CDR2 SVGAGI. This CDR3 is 15 amino acids long. With V trimmed by 5 bases and J by 3 bases, 5 bases remained unmatched. The CDR3 coding sequence is TGTGCCAGCAGTCCAACTAGCGGGACGACAGATACGCAGTATTTT. Amino acids: CASSPTSGTTDTQYF.

This clonotype has a handful of counts. CDR3 sequence reads: CASSEALLSSGGRRTYNEQFF. DNA for the CDR3: TGTGCCAGCAGTGAAGCGCTTCTATCTAGCGGGGGGCGAAGAACCTACAATGAGCAGTTCTTC. V gene TRBV2 combines with J gene TRBJ2-1, with 11 bases matching TRBD2. Germline assignment: CDR1 SNHLY and CDR2 FYNNEI. The CDR3 is 21 residues long. The V segment lost 0 bases and the J segment 2 bases; nucleotides outside the gene matches: 15.

The chain uses TRBV21-1 and TRBJ2-2; the D call of TRBD1 is as the table states it, not checked on the DNA. TRBV21-1 is noted as a pseudogene. The CDR3 has 17 residues. The CDR3 protein is CASSTHHRGSNTGELFF. The CDR3 bases are TGTGCCAGCAGCACCCATCACAGGGGTTCGAACACCGGGGAGCTGTTTTTT.

This clonotype was seen more than once but under ten times. The chain has TRBV6-6 and TRBJ1-4; no clear D. V lost 5 bases to trimming and J lost 4 bases, with 8 bases between them. The CDR3 loop spans 13 amino acids. Germline lookup yields CDR1 MNHNY and CDR2 SVGAGI (reference sequence). CDR3 protein: CASSDVLNEKLFF. CDR3 in DNA: TGTGCCAGCAGTGATGTACTTAATGAAAAACTGTTTTTT.

The chain uses TRBV20-1 and TRBJ2-7, with D perhaps TRBD2 (6 bases). CDR3 size: 15 residues. CDR1 and CDR2 (germline): DFQATT, SNEGSKA (reference sequence). With 0 bases removed from V and 7 bases from J, the gap between germline ends came to 19 bases. CDR3 loop: CSARDRAGFNNEQYF. The CDR3 region has the DNA TGCAGTGCTAGAGATCGGGCGGGATTTAACAATGAGCAGTACTTC.

The chain uses TRBV7-8 and TRBJ2-4; TRBD2 might be the D (5 bases). The CDR3 is made up of 14 amino acids. The germline V gene has CDR1 SGHVS and CDR2 FQNEAQ. The ends were cut back, 4 bases at V and 7 bases at J, with 14 bases in the middle. CDR3 coding DNA: TGTGCCAGCAGCTATACTAGGAGACCGAACATTCAGTACTTC. Encoded protein: CASSYTRRPNIQYF.

This clonotype was seen a handful of times. This sequence joins TRBV20-1 and TRBJ2-1; 7 bases map to TRBD1. The junction had 4 bases not matched to a gene; V was cut back by 4 bases and J by 10 bases. The CDR3 runs to 11 residues. The germline V gene encodes CDR1 DFQATT and CDR2 SNEGSKA (reference sequence). This CDR3 is CSAIRTGEQFF. The DNA of the CDR3 is TGCAGTGCTATTAGGACAGGCGAGCAGTTCTTC.